This T cell receptor (beta chain) appears in the sequencing data of a study of regulatory T cells in long-lasting Graves disease. Study results and caveats: Preferential use of TRBV28, TRBJ1-2 and TRBJ2-5 was seen in persistent disease.

The time point was: newly diagnosed GD, antithyroid drugs for less than 3 months. PBMC-derived RNA was used for the TCR library. Germline V gene sequence: CDR1 GTSNPN, CDR2 SVGIG (reference sequence). V lost 1 base, J lost 9 bases, and 7 bases lay in between. The CDR3 totals 11 residues. This clonotype was recorded many times. Its target is not known. Assembly of TCR beta libraries relied on iRepertoire HTBI primers together with Arm-PCR of CDR3 regions. TCRdb redid the calling of the multiplex PCR reads with MiXCR, one entry per CDR3 protein. The sample records a few hundred thousand distinct CDR3 sequences, roughly a fifth being singletons. These data also featured in a second study, about T cells in Graves' hyperthyroidism and ophthalmopathy. That paper notes: Expanded thyroid clonotypes (above 0.001) were mostly also found in blood.

This rearrangement joins TRBV30 to TRBJ2-1; the D is unclear. The specimen was peripheral blood mononuclear cells (PBMCs), collected at new diagnosis, from a patient treated with antithyroid drugs. This receptor was identified in a woman under 40 with Graves disease. DNA of the CDR3: TGTGCCTGGAGTGGAGGTATTGAGCAGTTCTTC. This codes for CAWSGGIEQFF.